The TCR beta chain described here comes from a study of blood T cells in healthy people across ages. Whole-study context: For every two T cells, template switching captured about one barcoded beta molecule.

Total RNA, at least 6 micrograms per sample, was extracted from PBMCs. A second PCR of 7 to 11 cycles used a sample-barcoded 5' primer and a J-beta primer mix. Each cDNA molecule, via a template-switch adaptor with 12 random nucleotides, was tagged. Using its own MiXCR run on the 5' RACE reads, TCRdb lists one record per CDR3 protein. The table shows some 640,000 distinct CDR3 sequences, with around 45% occurring only once. Overall study results and limits: Comparison with aged donors showed that long-lived donors had more naive CD4+ cells and higher diversity.

Concerning this clonotype itself: The target antigen is unknown.

Per germline, CDR1 SGHTA and CDR2 FQGNSA. This CDR3 contains 20 residues. V lost 1 base and J lost 5; bases outside the gene matches: 19. The chain carries TRBV7-2 and TRBJ2-1; TRBD1 agrees at 8 bases. Sequenced material: blood. This sequence was found in a woman in her sixties or seventies in good health. Here the CDR3 DNA reads TGTGCCAGCAGCTTAGAGGAGTCCAACCTAGGACAGGGTAGGAACAATGAGCAGTTCTTC. It codes for CASSLEESNLGQGRNNEQFF.